This T cell receptor beta chain was observed in a study of blood T cell repertoires in COVID-19. Overall study context: Both acute and convalescent COVID-19 samples were obtained from the United States, Italy and Spain. The cDNA or gDNA used as material had been derived from T cells, B-cell-depleted T cells, or PBMCs.

Original processing notes: Estimated nucleated cell counts came from reference gene primer amplification. Only in-frame clones appear in the TCRdb table, and some are missing; sequencing was by immunoSEQ multiplex PCR. That table furnishes V, J and clone size, whereas the DNA furnished D and trimming. The sample yields 250,000 or so clones, 87% seen once. The sequence came from a man aged 18 to 30 with active or convalescent COVID-19. Input material: peripheral blood.

The CDR3 DNA reads as TGTGCCAGCAGCTTGGACACAGGGTATGGCTACACCTTC. This sequence encodes CASSLDTGYGYTF. The chain recombines TRBV11-1 with TRBJ1-2; D may be TRBD1 (6 bases). The CDR3 length is 13 residues. Trimming shortened V by 3 bases and J by 5 bases, and 10 bases separated the two germline ends. The germline V gene encodes CDR1 SGHAT and CDR2 FQDESV (reference sequence). Full variable domain (rest looked up from reference TRBV11-1 and TRBJ1-2): EAEVAQSPRYKITEKSQAVAFWCDPISGHATLYWYRQILGQGPELLVQFQDESVVDDSQLPKDRFSAERLKGVDSTLKIQPAELGDSAMYLCASSLDTGYGYTFGSGTRLTVV.